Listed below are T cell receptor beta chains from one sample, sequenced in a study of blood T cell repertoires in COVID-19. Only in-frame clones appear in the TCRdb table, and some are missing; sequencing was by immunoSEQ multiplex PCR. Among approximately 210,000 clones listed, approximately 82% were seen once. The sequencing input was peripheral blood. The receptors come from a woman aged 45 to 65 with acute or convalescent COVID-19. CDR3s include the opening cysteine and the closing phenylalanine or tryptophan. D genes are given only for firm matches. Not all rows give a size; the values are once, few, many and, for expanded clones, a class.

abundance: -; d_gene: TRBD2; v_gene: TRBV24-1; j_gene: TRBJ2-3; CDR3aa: CATETSGRPDTQYF; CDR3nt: TGTGCCACCGAGACTAGCGGGAGACCAGATACGCAGTATTTT
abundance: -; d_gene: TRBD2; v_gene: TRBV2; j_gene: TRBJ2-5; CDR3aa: CAGKPLAAEETQYF; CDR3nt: TGTGCCGGAAAGCCGCTAGCGGCGGAAGAGACCCAGTACTTC
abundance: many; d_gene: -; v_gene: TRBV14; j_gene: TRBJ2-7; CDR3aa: CASSQVDNTYEQYF; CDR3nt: TGTGCCAGCAGCCAAGTGGACAACACCTACGAGCAGTACTTC
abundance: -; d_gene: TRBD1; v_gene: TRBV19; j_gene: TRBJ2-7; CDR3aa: CASSPWDRGYEQYF; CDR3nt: TGTGCCAGTAGTCCCTGGGACAGGGGATACGAGCAGTACTTC
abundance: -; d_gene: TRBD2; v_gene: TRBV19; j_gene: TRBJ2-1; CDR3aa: CASSQVGLVTNEQFF; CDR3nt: TGTGCCAGTAGTCAAGTTGGACTAGTTACCAATGAGCAGTTCTTC
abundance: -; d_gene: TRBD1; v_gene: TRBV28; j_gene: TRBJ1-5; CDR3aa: CASSLDRDSNQPQHF; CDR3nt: TGTGCCAGCAGTCTCGACAGGGATAGCAATCAGCCCCAGCATTTT
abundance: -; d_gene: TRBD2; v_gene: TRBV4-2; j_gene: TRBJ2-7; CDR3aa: CASSQDGSTSGNSYEQYF; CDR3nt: TGTGCCAGCAGCCAAGATGGATCAACTAGCGGAAACTCCTACGAGCAGTACTTC
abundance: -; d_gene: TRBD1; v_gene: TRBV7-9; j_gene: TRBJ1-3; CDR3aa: CASSQMTGGIDTIYF; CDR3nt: TGTGCCAGCAGCCAAATGACAGGGGGCATAGACACCATATATTTT
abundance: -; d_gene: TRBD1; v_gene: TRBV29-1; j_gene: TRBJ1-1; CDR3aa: CSVLTGEAFF; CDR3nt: TGCAGCGTCTTGACAGGGGAAGCTTTCTTT
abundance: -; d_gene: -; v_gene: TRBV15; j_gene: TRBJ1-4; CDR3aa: CATSRDLQGGEKLFF; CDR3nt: TGTGCCACCAGCAGAGATCTTCAGGGTGGAGAAAAACTGTTTTTT